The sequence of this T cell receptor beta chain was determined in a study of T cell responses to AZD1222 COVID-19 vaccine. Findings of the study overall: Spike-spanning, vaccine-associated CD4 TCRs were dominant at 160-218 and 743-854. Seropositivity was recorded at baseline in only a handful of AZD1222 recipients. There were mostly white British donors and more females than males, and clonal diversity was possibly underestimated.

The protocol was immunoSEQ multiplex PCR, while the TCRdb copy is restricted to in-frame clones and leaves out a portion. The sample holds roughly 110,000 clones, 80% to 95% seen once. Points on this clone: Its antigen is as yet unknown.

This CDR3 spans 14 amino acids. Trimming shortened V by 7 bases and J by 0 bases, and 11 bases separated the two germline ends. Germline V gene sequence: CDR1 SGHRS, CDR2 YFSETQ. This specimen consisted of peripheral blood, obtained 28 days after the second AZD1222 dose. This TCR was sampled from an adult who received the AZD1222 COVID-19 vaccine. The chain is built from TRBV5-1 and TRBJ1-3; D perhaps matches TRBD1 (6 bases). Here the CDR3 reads CASSGGSSGNTIYF. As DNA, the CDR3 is TGCGCCAGCTCGGGGGGCAGCTCTGGAAACACCATATATTTT.